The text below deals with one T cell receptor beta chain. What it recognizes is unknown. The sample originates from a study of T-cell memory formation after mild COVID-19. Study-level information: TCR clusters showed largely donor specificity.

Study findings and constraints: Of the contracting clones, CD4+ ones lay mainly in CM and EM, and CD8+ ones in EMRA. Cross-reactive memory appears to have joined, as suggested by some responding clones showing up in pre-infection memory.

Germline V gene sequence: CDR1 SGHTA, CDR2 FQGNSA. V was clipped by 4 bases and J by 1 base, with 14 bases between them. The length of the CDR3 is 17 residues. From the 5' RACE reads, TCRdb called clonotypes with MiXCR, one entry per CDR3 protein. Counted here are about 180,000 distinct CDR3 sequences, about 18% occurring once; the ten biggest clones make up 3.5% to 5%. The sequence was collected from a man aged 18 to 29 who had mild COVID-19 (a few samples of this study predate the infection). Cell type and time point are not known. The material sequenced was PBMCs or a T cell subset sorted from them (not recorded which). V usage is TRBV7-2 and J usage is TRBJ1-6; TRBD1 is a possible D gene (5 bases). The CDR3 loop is CASSSRPGRSYNSPLHF. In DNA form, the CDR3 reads TGTGCCAGCAGCTCGAGACCAGGGCGTTCCTATAATTCACCCCTCCACTTT.